This TCR beta chain comes out of a study of beta chain features in type 1 diabetes. Overall study results and limits: VDJ junctions from type 1 diabetes patients carried fewer insertions and larger deletions. Across all four CD4+ subsets, people with type 1 diabetes showed modestly shorter TCRB CDR3s.

Reverse transcription of all isolated RNA meant that expressed TCRB transcripts were sequenced. It was found that naive, central memory and regulatory T cell samples averaged roughly 3.6 million reads. Profiled with immunoSEQ multiplex PCR; TCRdb holds only in-frame clones, not every one. This sample has hundreds of thousands of clones, with under 8.5% found just once. Only a few counts were recorded for this clone. Its cognate antigen is unknown. Sorting of CD4+ naive, central memory, regulatory and stem cell-like memory cells was performed via CD45RO/CCR7/CD25/CD127/CD95/CD27. This CDR3 contains 15 residues. Germline V lookup: CDR1 LNHDA, CDR2 SQIVND (reference sequence). V was cut by 3 bases and J by 6 bases, with 16 bases left in between.

Sequenced material: central memory CD4+ T cells from blood. This receptor was identified in a woman aged 18-30 years in good health. V and J are TRBV19 and TRBJ2-3, with D unresolved. CDR3 in amino acids: CASSMGSSISDTQYF. CDR3 sequence (DNA): TGTGCCAGTAGTATGGGTAGCAGCATAAGCGATACGCAGTATTTT.